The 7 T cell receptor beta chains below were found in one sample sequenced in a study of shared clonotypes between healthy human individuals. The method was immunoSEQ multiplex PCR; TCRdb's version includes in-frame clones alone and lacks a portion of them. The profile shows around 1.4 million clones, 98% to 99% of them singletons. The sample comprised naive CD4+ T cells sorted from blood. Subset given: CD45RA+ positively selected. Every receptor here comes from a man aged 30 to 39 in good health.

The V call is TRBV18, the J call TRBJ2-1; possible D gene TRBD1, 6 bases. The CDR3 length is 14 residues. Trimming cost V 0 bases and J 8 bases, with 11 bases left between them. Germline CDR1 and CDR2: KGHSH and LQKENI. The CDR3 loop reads CASSPPGRGDEQFF. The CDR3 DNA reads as TGTGCCAGCTCACCACCTGGCAGGGGCGATGAGCAGTTCTTC.

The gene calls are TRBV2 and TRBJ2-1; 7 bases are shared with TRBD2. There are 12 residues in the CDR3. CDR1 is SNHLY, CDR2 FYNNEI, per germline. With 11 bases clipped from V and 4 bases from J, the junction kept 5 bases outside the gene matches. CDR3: CAPVGGYNEQFF. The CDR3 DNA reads TGTGCCCCGGTGGGGGGGTACAATGAGCAGTTCTTC.

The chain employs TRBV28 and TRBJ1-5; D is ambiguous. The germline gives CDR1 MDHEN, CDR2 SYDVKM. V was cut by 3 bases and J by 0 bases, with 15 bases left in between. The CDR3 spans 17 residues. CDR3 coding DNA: TGTGCCAGCAGTTTGTTACAAGGTCAATATAGCAATCAGCCCCAGCATTTT. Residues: CASSLLQGQYSNQPQHF.

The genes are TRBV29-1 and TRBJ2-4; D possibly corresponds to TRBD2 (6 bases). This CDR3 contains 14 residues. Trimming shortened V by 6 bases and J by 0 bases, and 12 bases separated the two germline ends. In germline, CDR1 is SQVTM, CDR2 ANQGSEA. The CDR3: CSVRGLIAKNIQYF. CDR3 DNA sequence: TGCAGCGTCCGGGGACTCATAGCCAAAAACATTCAGTACTTC.

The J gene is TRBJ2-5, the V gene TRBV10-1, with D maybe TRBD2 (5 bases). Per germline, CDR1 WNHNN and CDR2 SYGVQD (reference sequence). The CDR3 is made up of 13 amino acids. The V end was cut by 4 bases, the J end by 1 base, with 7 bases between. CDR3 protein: CASSVGIQETQYF. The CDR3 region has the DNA TGCGCCAGCAGTGTCGGGATCCAAGAGACCCAGTACTTC.

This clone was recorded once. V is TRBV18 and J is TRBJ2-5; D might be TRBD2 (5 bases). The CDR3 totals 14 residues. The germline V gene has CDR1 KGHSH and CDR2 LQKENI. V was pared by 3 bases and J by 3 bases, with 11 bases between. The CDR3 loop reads CASSPQRAKETQYF. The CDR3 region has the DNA TGTGCCAGCTCACCGCAGAGGGCCAAAGAGACCCAGTACTTC.

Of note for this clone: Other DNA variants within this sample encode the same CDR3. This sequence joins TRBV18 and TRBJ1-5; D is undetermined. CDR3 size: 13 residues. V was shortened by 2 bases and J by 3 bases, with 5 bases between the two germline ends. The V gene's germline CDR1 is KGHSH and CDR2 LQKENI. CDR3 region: CASSPGPNQPQHF. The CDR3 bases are TGTGCCAGCTCACCAGGGCCCAATCAGCCCCAGCATTTT. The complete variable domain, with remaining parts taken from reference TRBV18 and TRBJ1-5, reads NAGVMQNPRHLVRRRGQEARLRCSPMKGHSHVYWYRQLPEEGLKFMVYLQKENIIDESGMPKERFSAEFPKEGPSILRIQQVVRGDSAAYFCASSPGPNQPQHFGDGTRLSIL.